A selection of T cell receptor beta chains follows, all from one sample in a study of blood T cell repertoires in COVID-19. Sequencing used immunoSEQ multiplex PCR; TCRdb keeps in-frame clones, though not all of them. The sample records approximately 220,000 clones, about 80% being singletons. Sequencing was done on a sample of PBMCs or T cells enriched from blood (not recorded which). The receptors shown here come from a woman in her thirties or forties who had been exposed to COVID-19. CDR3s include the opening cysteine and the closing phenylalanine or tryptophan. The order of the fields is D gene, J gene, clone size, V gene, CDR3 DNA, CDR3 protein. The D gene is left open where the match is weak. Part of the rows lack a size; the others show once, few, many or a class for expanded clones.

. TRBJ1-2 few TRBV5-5 TGTGCCAGCAGCTTGGGGGTGAGCGGCTATGGCTACACCTTC CASSLGVSGYGYTF
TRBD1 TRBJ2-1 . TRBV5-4 TGTGCCAGCAGCCCACAGGGGAGCTCCTACAATGAGCAGTTCTTC CASSPQGSSYNEQFF
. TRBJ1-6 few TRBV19 TGTGCCAGCAGACGACAGGACGCCGATAATTCACCCCTCCACTTT CASRRQDADNSPLHF
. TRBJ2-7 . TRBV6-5 TGTGCCAGCAGTCTCCGGGACAAAAGCTCCTACGAGCAGTACTTC CASSLRDKSSYEQYF
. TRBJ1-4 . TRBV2 TGTGCCAGCACCGGACAGCAAGAAAAACTGTTTTTT CASTGQQEKLFF
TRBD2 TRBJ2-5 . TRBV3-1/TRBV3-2 TGTGCCAGCAGCCCTTGGGGTAGCGGGGGCAGAGAGACCCAGTACTTC CASSPWGSGGRETQYF
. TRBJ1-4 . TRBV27 TGTGCCAGCAGTCCCCAATGGCTTCAAAGTGAAAAACTGTTTTTT CASSPQWLQSEKLFF
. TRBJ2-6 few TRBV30 TGTGCCTGGAGTCCCATGTCGGCTGGGGCCAACGTCCTGACTTTC CAWSPMSAGANVLTF
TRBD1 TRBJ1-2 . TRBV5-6 TGTGCCAGCAGCCCCGGGGACAGGGACATCTATGGCTACACCTTC CASSPGDRDIYGYTF
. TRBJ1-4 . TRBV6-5 TGTGCCAGCAGTTCAGACTGGACTGCTGGGGAAAAACTGTTTTTT CASSSDWTAGEKLFF